This entry concerns a single T cell receptor (beta chain). The data stem from a study of technical replicates of blood from a few donors. TCRdb's table, derived via immunoSEQ multiplex PCR, lists solely in-frame clones and lacks some. This sample has fewer than 70,000 clones; 86% occur once, and the top ten carry approximately 5%. The germline CDR1 and CDR2 sequences are SGHTA and FQGTGA. The CDR3 runs 15 residues. Unmatched junction bases numbered 7, after V lost 3 bases and J lost 5 bases. This sequence originates from a human donor in good health. Some clones in this sample may be carry-over from other donors' samples. V gene TRBV7-3 combines with J gene TRBJ2-5, with 9 bases identical to TRBD2. The sample consisted of PBMCs. CDR3 DNA: TGTGCCAGCAGCTTTCTAGCGGGGAACTGGGAGACCCAGTACTTC. Its protein is CASSFLAGNWETQYF.